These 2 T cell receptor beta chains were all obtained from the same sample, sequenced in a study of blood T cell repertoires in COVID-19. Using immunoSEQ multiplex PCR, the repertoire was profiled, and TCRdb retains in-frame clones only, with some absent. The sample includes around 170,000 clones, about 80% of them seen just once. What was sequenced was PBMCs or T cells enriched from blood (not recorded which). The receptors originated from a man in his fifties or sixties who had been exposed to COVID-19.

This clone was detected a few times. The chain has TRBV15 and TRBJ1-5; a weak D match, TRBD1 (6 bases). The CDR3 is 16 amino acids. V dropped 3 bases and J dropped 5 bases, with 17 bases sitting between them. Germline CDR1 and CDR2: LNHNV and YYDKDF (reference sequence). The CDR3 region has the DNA TGTGCCACCAGCAGGAAACAGGGAACTATAGATCAGCCCCAGCATTTT. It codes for CATSRKQGTIDQPQHF. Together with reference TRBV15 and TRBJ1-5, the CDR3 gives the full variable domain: DAMVIQNPRYQVTQFGKPVTLSCSQTLNHNVMYWYQQKSSQAPKLLFHYYDKDFNNEADTPDNFQSRRPNTSFCFLDIRSPGLGDTAMYLCATSRKQGTIDQPQHFGDGTRLSIL.

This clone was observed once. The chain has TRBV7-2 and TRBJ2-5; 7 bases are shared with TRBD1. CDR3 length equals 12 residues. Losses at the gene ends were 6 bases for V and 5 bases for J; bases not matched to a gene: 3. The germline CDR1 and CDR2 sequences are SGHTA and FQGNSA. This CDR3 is CASRLTGETQYF. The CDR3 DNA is TGTGCCAGCAGATTGACAGGGGAGACCCAGTACTTC. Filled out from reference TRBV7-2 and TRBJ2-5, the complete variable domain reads GAGVSQSPSNKVTEKGKDVELRCDPISGHTALYWYRQSLGQGLEFLIYFQGNSAPDKSGLPSDRFSAERTGGSVSTLTIQRTQQEDSAVYLCASRLTGETQYFGPGTRLLVL.